Below, 10 T cell receptor beta chains from the same sample are listed, as sequenced in a study of cytomegalovirus exposure and HLA in healthy donors. Assay used: immunoSEQ multiplex PCR; TCRdb lists only in-frame clones, some missing. This table holds more than 80,000 clones, about 96% found once. The sample taken for sequencing was PBMCs. The receptors were gathered from a woman aged 18-30 years in good health and CMV-seronegative.

The chain recombines TRBV5-6 with TRBJ2-1, with D perhaps matching TRBD2 (5 bases). The CDR3 loop spans 13 amino acids. With 4 bases removed from V and 8 bases from J, the gap between germline ends came to 13 bases. Germline CDR1 SGHDT, CDR2 YYEEEE. The CDR3 protein is CASSLRGGDEQFF. The CDR3 bases are TGTGCCAGCAGCCTTCGGGGTGGAGATGAGCAGTTCTTC. Looking up the rest from reference TRBV5-6 and TRBJ2-1 gives the full variable domain: DAGVTQSPTHLIKTRGQQVTLRCSPKSGHDTVSWYQQALGQGPQFIFQYYEEEERQRGNFPDRFSGHQFPNYSSELNVNALLLGDSALYLCASSLRGGDEQFFGPGTRLTVL.

The J gene is TRBJ1-2, the V gene TRBV5-1; no definite D call. Germline V gene data show CDR1 as SGHRS and CDR2 as YFSETQ. With 1 base removed from V and 5 bases from J, the gap between germline ends came to 24 bases. The CDR3 has 18 residues. For the CDR3, the DNA is TGCGCCAGCAGCTTGTCTATTCCTGATTCGACGCGGCAGTATGGCTACACCTTC. Protein sequence: CASSLSIPDSTRQYGYTF.

This chain joins TRBV2 and TRBJ2-1, with TRBD2 matching 9 bases. Trimming at V came to 9 bases and at J to 0 bases, leaving 0 bases not matched to a gene. The germline V gene has CDR1 SNHLY and CDR2 FYNNEI. There are 13 residues in the CDR3. The CDR3: CASSGSSYNEQFF. Here the CDR3 DNA reads TGTGCCAGTAGCGGGAGCTCCTACAATGAGCAGTTCTTC.

This clone occurred once. The CDR3 nucleotides read TGTGCCAGCAGCATTAACCGACTAGCGGGAGGCAATGAGCAGTTCTTC. This encodes CASSINRLAGGNEQFF. V usage is TRBV7-2 and J usage is TRBJ2-1; 13 bases align to TRBD2. Germline V gives CDR1 SGHTA, CDR2 FQGNSA. This CDR3 contains 16 residues. Unmatched junction bases numbered 7, after V lost 5 bases and J lost 6 bases.

The V call is TRBV11-2, the J call TRBJ2-4; 11 bases are shared with TRBD2. The V gene end was trimmed by 5 bases and the J gene end by 6 bases; junction bases not matched to a gene: 15. Per germline, CDR1 SGHAT and CDR2 FQNNGV. The CDR3 extends over 18 amino acids. For the CDR3, the DNA is TGTGCCAGCAGCAAGAGGGTCACGACTAGCGGGAAAAGAAACATTCAGTACTTC. Translated: CASSKRVTTSGKRNIQYF.

V gene TRBV25-1 combines with J gene TRBJ2-1; 8 bases match TRBD2. The CDR3 contains 14 residues. CDR1 and CDR2 from the germline V gene are MGHDK and SYGVNS. As DNA, the CDR3 is TGTGTGAAGCGGGAGTGTCAATGCGAGAATGAGCAGTTCTTC. Translating it yields CVKRECQCENEQFF.

This chain connects TRBV21-1 to TRBJ2-4; the tabulated D call, TRBD2, remains unverified against the DNA. TRBV21-1 is given as a pseudogene. The CDR3 sequence is 12 residues long. The CDR3 DNA reads as TGTGCCAGCATCCTAGCCAAAAACATTCAGTACTTC. Protein product: CASILAKNIQYF.

The rearrangement joins TRBV6-6 to TRBJ1-4, with a tentative D call TRBD1 (5 bases). The V gene's germline CDR1 is MNHNY and CDR2 SVGAGI (reference sequence). V shed 7 bases and J shed 5 bases, with 11 bases lying between them. This CDR3 has 13 residues. The CDR3 loop reads CASTPGENEKLFF. CDR3 nucleotides: TGTGCCAGCACTCCGGGGGAAAATGAAAAACTGTTTTTT.

This rearrangement joins TRBV5-6 to TRBJ2-3; 8 positions match TRBD2. The J segment lost 4 bases and the V segment lost 2 bases, leaving 12 bases of the junction unmatched. The CDR3 totals 17 residues. CDR1 is SGHDT and CDR2 is YYEEEE in the germline V gene. CDR3 DNA sequence: TGTGCCAGCAGCTTACCGCTAGGTAGCGGGAACGCAGATACGCAGTATTTT. The encoded protein is CASSLPLGSGNADTQYF.

The CDR3 region has the DNA TGTGCCAGCAGACAAACTAGCGGAGGGAACACCGGGGAGCTGTTTTTT. Protein: CASRQTSGGNTGELFF. The V gene is TRBV7-9, the J gene TRBJ2-2; 8 bases map to TRBD2. J gave up 1 base and V 6 bases, and 7 bases lay outside the gene matches. The CDR3 contains 16 residues. Germline-derived CDR1 and CDR2 are SEHNR and FQNEAQ (reference sequence).